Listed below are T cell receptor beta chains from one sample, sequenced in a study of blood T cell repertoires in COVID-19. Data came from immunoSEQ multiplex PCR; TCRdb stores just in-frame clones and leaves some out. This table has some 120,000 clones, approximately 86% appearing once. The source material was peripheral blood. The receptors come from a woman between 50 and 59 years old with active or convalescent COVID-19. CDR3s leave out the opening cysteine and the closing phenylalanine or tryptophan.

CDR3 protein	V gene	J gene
ASRSGNYEQY	TRBV28	TRBJ2-7
ASSSTPAGELF	TRBV7-2	TRBJ2-2
AISESKNGGAEQY	TRBV10-3	TRBJ2-7
SVADRVHEQY	TRBV29-1	TRBJ2-7
ASSYPGGAGDTQY	TRBV6-2/TRBV6-3	TRBJ2-3
ASSLARGSGNTIY	TRBV5-8	TRBJ1-3
AWRQNEYSNQPQH	TRBV30	TRBJ1-5
ASSLEIRVGPYNEQF	TRBV7-6	TRBJ2-1
ASSFRTLPLYNEQF	TRBV5-4	TRBJ2-1
ASSLPGQGYTEAF	TRBV13	TRBJ1-1
ACSGLINEKLF	TRBV30	TRBJ1-4
ASSLVGVYSGNTIY	TRBV7-2	TRBJ1-3
ASSLGQSANGYT	TRBV5-1	TRBJ1-2
ASSSSGTGQGETQY	TRBV5-1	TRBJ2-5
ASSQGGLAGSDTQY	TRBV3-1/TRBV3-2	TRBJ2-3
ATSREESTDTQY	TRBV15	TRBJ2-3
ASSQRQDTEAF	TRBV3-1/TRBV3-2	TRBJ1-1
ASRASAGGKTEAF	TRBV19	TRBJ1-1
ASSDRTGRSYGYT	TRBV5-1	TRBJ1-2
ASSQIRGTATSYEQY	TRBV6-6	TRBJ2-7
ASSRGQSNYGYT	TRBV28	TRBJ1-2
ASRLAGGEQF	TRBV6-5	TRBJ2-1
ASSLGQSNQPQH	TRBV5-6	TRBJ1-5
ASSPRLLRERYREQY	TRBV7-8	TRBJ2-7
ASRNPLAGPDTQY	TRBV2	TRBJ2-3
ASSYSSGGQPQH	TRBV6-5	TRBJ1-5
ASSPAYTGEGNQPQH	TRBV4-2	TRBJ1-5
ASSTGTGSYNSPLH	TRBV11-2	TRBJ1-6
ASSARTGGFGRDTQY	TRBV13	TRBJ2-3
ATRSKETQY	TRBV15	TRBJ2-5
ATLSTPTGNYGYT	TRBV27	TRBJ1-2
ASARDISSGNTIY	TRBV7-2	TRBJ1-3
ASSSGTSGKYEQF	TRBV11-3	TRBJ2-1
ASRSGRNTGELF	TRBV7-2	TRBJ2-2
ASSPTAFHEQF	TRBV7-2	TRBJ2-1
ASSYEESGELF	TRBV7-3	TRBJ2-2
ASSAENHPNQPQH	TRBV6-4	TRBJ1-5
ASSLFRGSGGYGYT	TRBV28	TRBJ1-2
SASGLAGVGNEQF	TRBV20-1	TRBJ2-1
ASSQSTGLSGANVLT	TRBV4-1	TRBJ2-6
ATSRAGKRGLYNEQF	TRBV15	TRBJ2-1
ATSTTGRSEKLF	TRBV24-1	TRBJ1-4
ASSPASTDTQY	TRBV18	TRBJ2-3